This entry features one T cell receptor (beta chain) sequence. Other DNA sequences in the same sample also yield this CDR3. The data derive from a study of cytomegalovirus exposure and HLA in healthy donors. The PCR was carried out with 60 Vbeta primers and 13 Jbeta primers. Using immunoSEQ multiplex PCR, the repertoire was profiled, and TCRdb retains in-frame clones only, with some absent. The sample consists of under 300,000 clones, 84% of them appearing once. Germline V CDR1 and CDR2: SGHRS, YFSETQ. The CDR3 consists of 14 residues. Trimming cost V 4 bases and J 1 base, with 10 bases left between them.

The rearrangement joins TRBV5-1 to TRBJ2-3; D ambiguous. Material for sequencing was PBMCs. The sequence was obtained from a woman aged 40 to 49 in good health and CMV-seropositive. DNA for the CDR3: TGCGCCAGCAGCCCCGGTCAGGGCACAGATACGCAGTATTTT. Protein: CASSPGQGTDTQYF.